These T cell receptor beta chains were read from a single sample in a study of control samples from healthy donors and cancer patients. Profiled with immunoSEQ multiplex PCR; TCRdb holds only in-frame clones, not every one. The data show around 100,000 clones, around 88% seen once. The sequenced material came from blood. These receptors were obtained from a man aged 25-45 years in good health. The CDR3 runs from the conserved cysteine through the conserved F or W. The D gene is left open where the match is weak. Clone sizes are given selectively: once, few, many, or a class where the clone is expanded.

TRBJ2-3 TRBV6-4 . . CASSAEFSTDTQYF TGTGCCAGCAGTGCGGAGTTTAGCACAGATACGCAGTATTTT
TRBJ1-4 TRBV24-1 . . CATTCGTGTREKLFF TGTGCCACCACTTGCGGAACAGGAACCCGGGAAAAACTGTTTTTT
TRBJ1-1 TRBV2 . . CASTLASNTEAFF TGTGCCAGCACCTTAGCATCGAACACTGAAGCTTTCTTT
TRBJ2-5 TRBV5-1 once TRBD2 CASSRGGTSGSLQTQYF TGCGCCAGCAGTCGGGGCGGGACTAGCGGGAGTCTGCAGACCCAGTACTTC
TRBJ2-2 TRBV18 . . CASSPGGLGTGELFF TGTGCCAGCTCACCAGGGGGACTGGGGACCGGGGAGCTGTTTTTT
TRBJ2-2 TRBV5-5 . . CASSLVTGLSNTGELFF TGTGCCAGCAGCTTGGTGACAGGATTATCGAACACCGGGGAGCTGTTTTTT
TRBJ1-1 TRBV20-1 . . CSAFWDTEAFF TGCAGTGCTTTCTGGGACACTGAAGCTTTCTTT
TRBJ2-3 TRBV4-3 once . CASSQDSPGSTDTQYF TGCGCCAGCAGCCAAGATTCCCCGGGCAGCACAGATACGCAGTATTTT
TRBJ2-1 TRBV9 . . CASSVAGQGNEQFF TGTGCCAGCAGCGTAGCGGGGCAGGGGAATGAGCAGTTCTTC
TRBJ2-1 TRBV4-2 . TRBD2 CASSHTSPGLATPNEQFF TGTGCCAGCAGCCATACTAGTCCGGGACTAGCGACACCCAATGAGCAGTTCTTC
TRBJ1-1 TRBV18 . . CASSPRGGSSEAFF TGTGCCAGCTCACCCCGCGGGGGGTCCAGTGAAGCTTTCTTT
TRBJ1-2 TRBV7-9 . TRBD1 CASSHRDRQHHGYTF TGTGCCAGCAGCCACCGGGACAGACAGCACCATGGCTACACCTTC
TRBJ2-3 TRBV5-1 . . CASSKGTDGNTQYF TGCGCCAGCAGCAAAGGGACCGACGGTAATACGCAGTATTTT
TRBJ1-1 TRBV7-9 . . CASSLSGAEAFF TGTGCCAGCAGCTTATCGGGGGCTGAAGCTTTCTTT
TRBJ2-5 TRBV4-2 . . CASSQGRPEETQYF TGTGCCAGCAGCCAAGGACGGCCAGAAGAGACCCAGTACTTC
TRBJ2-1 TRBV7-2 . TRBD2 CASSLAGGIYNEQFF TGTGCCAGCAGTCTAGCGGGAGGGATTTACAATGAGCAGTTCTTC
TRBJ1-4 TRBV25-1 few . CASSETGWDANEKLFF TGTGCCAGCAGTGAAACAGGGTGGGACGCTAATGAAAAACTGTTTTTT
TRBJ2-1 TRBV5-5 . . CASSLDSLGWFF TGTGCCAGCAGCTTGGATAGTCTAGGATGGTTCTTC
TRBJ2-7 TRBV28 . . CASSADTVSYEQYF TGTGCCAGCAGCGCGGATACAGTCTCCTACGAGCAGTACTTC
TRBJ2-1 TRBV6-4 . TRBD2 CASSGLAGGSDEQFF TGTGCCAGCAGCGGACTAGCGGGAGGGTCGGATGAGCAGTTCTTC
TRBJ2-2 TRBV7-6 once TRBD2 CASSTRASGDGELFF TGTGCCAGCAGCACTAGGGCTAGCGGTGACGGGGAGCTGTTTTTT
TRBJ2-1 TRBV10-1 . . CASSDRTTPSDNEQFF TGCGCCAGCAGTGATCGGACTACTCCGAGCGACAATGAGCAGTTCTTC
TRBJ1-1 TRBV5-4 few TRBD1 CASSGGQGLYTEAFF TGTGCCAGCAGCGGAGGACAGGGGCTGTACACTGAAGCTTTCTTT
TRBJ1-3 TRBV7-6 many . CASSLFAGGPGNTIYF TGTGCCAGCAGCTTATTTGCGGGCGGGCCTGGAAACACCATATATTTT
TRBJ1-1 TRBV15 . . CATSTDFEAFF TGTGCCACCAGCACGGACTTTGAAGCTTTCTTT
TRBJ2-5 TRBV20-1 . . CSANDGFQVMETQYF TGCAGTGCTAATGACGGATTTCAAGTTATGGAGACCCAGTACTTC
TRBJ1-1 TRBV15 . . CATSRGRGGEAFF TGTGCCACCAGCAGAGGACGGGGCGGAGAAGCTTTCTTT
TRBJ1-3 TRBV6-2/TRBV6-3 . . CASSPGHSGNTIYF TGTGCCAGCAGTCCGGGCCACTCTGGAAACACCATATATTTT
TRBJ2-1 TRBV19 once TRBD2 CASSLGLVGYNEQFF TGTGCCAGTAGTCTCGGACTAGTAGGCTACAATGAGCAGTTCTTC
TRBJ2-7 TRBV24-1 . TRBD1 CATSDPDRAYEQYF TGTGCCACCAGTGACCCGGACAGGGCTTACGAGCAGTACTTC
TRBJ2-7 TRBV9 . . CASSVGIGIDEQYF TGTGCCAGCAGCGTAGGGATAGGGATAGACGAGCAGTACTTC
TRBJ2-7 TRBV7-2 . . CASSLWGAETYEQYF TGTGCCAGCAGCTTATGGGGGGCGGAGACCTACGAGCAGTACTTC
TRBJ2-5 TRBV5-1 . TRBD2 CASSLALAGGTDAEETQYF TGCGCCAGCAGCTTGGCTCTAGCGGGAGGGACTGACGCAGAAGAGACCCAGTACTTC
TRBJ2-5 TRBV10-2 . TRBD2 CASSDPSGYQETQYF TGCGCCAGCAGTGATCCTAGCGGGTACCAAGAGACCCAGTACTTC
TRBJ2-7 TRBV7-9 few TRBD2 CASRLVGSGRAYEQYF TGTGCCAGCAGGCTGGTAGGGAGCGGGAGGGCCTACGAGCAGTACTTC
TRBJ1-2 TRBV19 . . CASSIEPRVYGYTF TGTGCCAGTAGTATAGAGCCCAGGGTCTATGGCTACACCTTC
TRBJ2-3 TRBV19 . . CASSIGLADTQYF TGTGCCAGTAGTATCGGCCTAGCAGATACGCAGTATTTT
TRBJ1-1 TRBV2 . . CASKQEYMNTEAFF TGTGCCAGCAAGCAGGAATACATGAACACTGAAGCTTTCTTT
TRBJ1-2 TRBV27 . TRBD1 CASSFQSGTGVYGYTF TGTGCCAGCAGTTTCCAATCCGGGACAGGGGTGTATGGCTACACCTTC
TRBJ2-7 TRBV7-9 . TRBD1 CASSPPRDRVAYEQYF TGTGCCAGCAGCCCCCCCCGGGACAGGGTCGCCTACGAGCAGTACTTC
TRBJ2-2 TRBV5-1 . . CASSSAATVGAGELFF TGCGCCAGCAGCTCGGCGGCGACAGTGGGCGCCGGGGAGCTGTTTTTT